A selection of T cell receptor beta chains follows, all from one sample in a study of T cell responses to AZD1222 COVID-19 vaccine. TCRdb's table, derived via immunoSEQ multiplex PCR, lists solely in-frame clones and lacks some. The sample holds approximately 100,000 clones, 86% seen once. Sequenced here: peripheral blood, sampled 28 days after the second dose of the MenACWY control vaccine. The receptors come from an adult who received the MenACWY meningococcal vaccine as a control. Both conserved end residues are part of each CDR3. D genes are given only for firm matches. Clone sizes are given selectively: once, few, many, or a class where the clone is expanded.

clone size,D gene,V gene,J gene,CDR3 DNA,CDR3 protein
-,TRBD1,TRBV24-1,TRBJ1-2,TGTGCCACCAGCGCGACAGGGTTTCGCTACACCTTC,CATSATGFRYTF
-,-,TRBV5-1,TRBJ2-3,TGCGCCAGCAGCTCGGGGGACCGCACAGATACGCAGTATTTT,CASSSGDRTDTQYF
-,-,TRBV7-9,TRBJ2-1,TGTGCCAGCAGCTTCTCCAAACCCGGGGGGCAGTTCTTC,CASSFSKPGGQFF
-,TRBD2,TRBV11-3,TRBJ2-1,TGTGCCAGCAGCTTAGGCCTACTAGCGGGGGGGCCTAATGAGCAGTTCTTC,CASSLGLLAGGPNEQFF
-,-,TRBV10-3,TRBJ2-7,TGTGCCATCAGTGAGTCGCCAGGCGCGGGCAGTTACGAGCAGTACTTC,CAISESPGAGSYEQYF
-,-,TRBV3-1/TRBV3-2,TRBJ1-4,TGTGCCAGCAGCCAAGCAGGGCAGCTTAATGAAAAACTGTTTTTT,CASSQAGQLNEKLFF
-,-,TRBV18,TRBJ1-2,TGTGCCAGCTCACCACGAGAGGAGGGCTACACCTTC,CASSPREEGYTF
-,-,TRBV5-1,TRBJ1-4,TGCGCCAGCAGCCCCGGGGCAGGACTTAATGAAAAACTGTTTTTT,CASSPGAGLNEKLFF
-,-,TRBV7-2,TRBJ1-1,TGTGCCAGCAGCCCGCCGGGGGCGTTGAACACTGAGGCTTTCTTT,CASSPPGALNTEAFF
-,-,TRBV5-5,TRBJ1-2,TGTGCCAGCACAGTAAATGTGGGAACCCCCTATGGCTACACCTTC,CASTVNVGTPYGYTF
few,-,TRBV5-5,TRBJ1-2,TGTGCCAGCAGCTTGCCCGGGGGCCCCAACTATGGCTACACCTTC,CASSLPGGPNYGYTF
-,-,TRBV7-9,TRBJ2-5,TGTGCCAGCAGCGTCACAGGAATACAAGAGACCCAGTACTTC,CASSVTGIQETQYF
-,-,TRBV14,TRBJ2-5,TGTGCCAGCAGCCAAGGTTCGATGCAAGAGACCCAGTACTTC,CASSQGSMQETQYF
-,TRBD1,TRBV9,TRBJ2-7,TGTGCCAGCAGCGACGGGACAGGGGATATGTACGAGCAGTACTTC,CASSDGTGDMYEQYF
-,TRBD1,TRBV7-8,TRBJ1-2,TGTGCCAGCAGCCCCGAGGGACAGAACTATGGCTACACCTTC,CASSPEGQNYGYTF
few,TRBD1,TRBV19,TRBJ1-2,TGTGCCAGTAGTAAATCGGGACAGCGCTATGGCTACACCTTC,CASSKSGQRYGYTF
-,-,TRBV19,TRBJ1-6,TGTGCCAGTAGTATAGTGAGCTCCTATAATTCACCCCTCCACTTT,CASSIVSSYNSPLHF
-,-,TRBV7-3,TRBJ2-5,TGTGCCAGCAGCTTAGGACTCGGTGAGACCCAGTACTTC,CASSLGLGETQYF
-,TRBD1,TRBV7-8,TRBJ1-5,TGTGCCAGCAGCTTAGGCTGGACAGGGGGCTTGAATCAGCCCCAGCATTTT,CASSLGWTGGLNQPQHF
few,-,TRBV4-3,TRBJ1-1,TGCGCCAGCAGCCCTGGGTATGGAGTAATGAACACTGAAGCTTTCTTT,CASSPGYGVMNTEAFF
-,TRBD2,TRBV7-2,TRBJ2-5,TGTGCCAGCAGCCCAGGACTAGCGGGGGGAAAGACCCAGTACTTC,CASSPGLAGGKTQYF
few,-,TRBV4-3,TRBJ1-3,TGCGCCAGCAGCCAAGCTTGGGGAGTCTCTGGAAACACCATATATTTT,CASSQAWGVSGNTIYF
-,-,TRBV4-2,TRBJ1-2,TGTGCCAGCAGCGCCCAAAAGGGGGGAGGGCTGGACACCTTC,CASSAQKGGGLDTF
-,-,TRBV7-3,TRBJ2-3,TGTGCCAGCAGCGCATCTAGCTACGCAGATACGCAGTATTTT,CASSASSYADTQYF
-,TRBD1,TRBV5-1,TRBJ2-7,TGCGCCAGCAGTACCGGACAGGGCGGACAAAACTTC,CASSTGQGGQNF
once,-,TRBV13,TRBJ2-3,TGTGCCAGCAGCGCCGTCTCGGGGGGACAAGATACGCAGTATTTT,CASSAVSGGQDTQYF
-,TRBD2,TRBV10-3,TRBJ2-1,TGTGCCATCACCCCGACTAGCGGGGGGGCCGGCTACAATGAGCAGTTCTTC,CAITPTSGGAGYNEQFF
-,-,TRBV6-5,TRBJ1-1,TGTGCCAGCAGTTACTCGATAATTTACAGCGTAGTATCCTTT,CASSYSIIYSVVSF
-,TRBD2,TRBV24-1,TRBJ2-1,TGTGCCACCAGTGATCGATCCGGGACTAGCCGCTACAATGAGCAGTTCTTC,CATSDRSGTSRYNEQFF
once,-,TRBV5-4,TRBJ1-6,TGTGCCAGCAGCTTGCCACAGGAGGCTTCACCCCTCCACTTT,CASSLPQEASPLHF
-,-,TRBV12-3/TRBV12-4,TRBJ2-1,TGTGCCAGCAGTTTAAGCCGCAATGAGCAGTTCTTC,CASSLSRNEQFF
-,TRBD1,TRBV2,TRBJ1-5,TGTGCCAGCAGGGGACAGGGGATCGGAAATCAGCCCCAGCATTTT,CASRGQGIGNQPQHF
-,TRBD1,TRBV7-8,TRBJ1-4,TGTGCCAGCAGCTTTTTAGGGGGCTTTAATGAAAAACTGTTTTTT,CASSFLGGFNEKLFF
once,-,TRBV4-2,TRBJ1-6,TGTGCCAGCAGCCAAGTCGTAAGCCGGGGGGCAACCTCACCCCTCCACTTT,CASSQVVSRGATSPLHF